This T cell receptor beta chain comes out of a study of blood T cell repertoires in COVID-19. About the study: Specimens from acute and convalescent COVID-19 originated in the United States, Italy and Spain. PBMCs, B-cell-depleted T cells, or T cells were the source of the cDNA or gDNA that made up the material.

Original data processing: Amplification from reference gene primers served as the basis for estimated nucleated cell counts. Sequencing used immunoSEQ multiplex PCR; TCRdb keeps in-frame clones, though not all of them. V and J calls and clone size are copied from that table; D and trimming were computed from the DNA. The profile covers about 47,000 clones, with around 83% appearing a single time and 6.5% to 8.5% taken by the ten largest. The V and J ends lost 2 bases and 6 bases, in that order; junction bases with no gene match: 1. In germline, CDR1 is SNHLY, CDR2 FYNNEI. The CDR3 runs to 14 residues.

The sample taken for sequencing was peripheral blood. This chain links TRBV2 with TRBJ2-2; 9 positions match TRBD1. The TCR comes from a man between 65 and 85 years old with active COVID-19. The CDR3 sequence is CASSERTGAGELFF. For the CDR3, the DNA is TGTGCCAGCAGTGAACGGACAGGGGCCGGGGAGCTGTTTTTT.